A selection of T cell receptor beta chains follows, all from one sample in a study of identical twins. Using its own MiXCR run on the 5' RACE reads, TCRdb lists one record per CDR3 protein. The sample gives around 240,000 distinct CDR3 sequences, 5.5% to 7% of which show up once; 3% to 4.5% is in the top ten. This sample was also put to use in a study of yellow fever vaccine responses in identical twins.

Sequencing input: memory (CD45RO+) T cells sorted from blood. Receptors were obtained from a young woman in good health. CDR3s include the opening cysteine and the closing phenylalanine or tryptophan. Each record gives: V gene, clone size, J gene, D gene, CDR3 protein, CDR3 DNA. A D gene is named only where the DNA matches it firmly. For some rows the clone size is stated as once, few or many, or as a class when expanded; others skip it.

V gene: TRBV12-3/TRBV12-4
clone size: many
J gene: TRBJ1-3
D gene: .
CDR3 protein: CASSSAGNTIYF
CDR3 DNA: TGTGCCAGCAGTAGTGCGGGAAACACCATATATTTT

V gene: TRBV5-1
clone size: few
J gene: TRBJ2-1
D gene: .
CDR3 protein: CASARELNEQFF
CDR3 DNA: TGCGCCAGCGCCCGAGAGCTTAATGAGCAGTTCTTC

V gene: TRBV29-1
clone size: many
J gene: TRBJ2-7
D gene: TRBD1
CDR3 protein: CSAAGTGDRFSYEQYF
CDR3 DNA: TGCAGCGCCGCCGGGACAGGGGACCGATTTTCCTACGAGCAGTACTTC

V gene: TRBV29-1
clone size: many
J gene: TRBJ2-2
D gene: .
CDR3 protein: CSVPGTWNTGELFF
CDR3 DNA: TGCAGCGTCCCAGGGACGTGGAACACCGGGGAGCTGTTTTTT

V gene: TRBV5-1
clone size: many
J gene: TRBJ2-3
D gene: TRBD2
CDR3 protein: CASRLAGEADTQYF
CDR3 DNA: TGCGCCAGCAGGCTAGCGGGAGAGGCAGATACGCAGTATTTT

V gene: TRBV11-3
clone size: few
J gene: TRBJ2-1
D gene: .
CDR3 protein: CASSFGGAGNEQFF
CDR3 DNA: TGTGCCAGCAGCTTCGGCGGGGCTGGGAATGAGCAGTTCTTC

V gene: TRBV4-2
clone size: few
J gene: TRBJ2-2
D gene: TRBD2
CDR3 protein: CASSQDAGGVGELFF
CDR3 DNA: TGTGCCAGCAGCCAAGACGCGGGGGGGGTCGGGGAGCTGTTTTTT

V gene: TRBV20-1
clone size: .
J gene: TRBJ2-7
D gene: TRBD2
CDR3 protein: CSARGRVFEQYF
CDR3 DNA: TGCAGTGCTCGCGGGAGGGTTTTTGAGCAGTACTTC

V gene: TRBV10-3
clone size: .
J gene: TRBJ2-7
D gene: TRBD1
CDR3 protein: CAISVDRGTYEQYF
CDR3 DNA: TGTGCCATCAGTGTCGACAGGGGAACCTACGAGCAGTACTTC

V gene: TRBV7-9
clone size: few
J gene: TRBJ2-1
D gene: .
CDR3 protein: CASSLGPARLHEQFF
CDR3 DNA: TGTGCCAGCAGCTTAGGGCCAGCCCGTCTCCATGAGCAGTTCTTC

V gene: TRBV11-2
clone size: few
J gene: TRBJ1-6
D gene: .
CDR3 protein: CASSPIGSSPLHF
CDR3 DNA: TGTGCCAGCAGCCCAATAGGGAGTTCACCCCTCCACTTT

V gene: TRBV12-3/TRBV12-4
clone size: few
J gene: TRBJ2-3
D gene: TRBD2
CDR3 protein: CASSFYGLGTDTQYF
CDR3 DNA: TGTGCCAGCAGTTTTTACGGACTAGGCACAGATACGCAGTATTTT

V gene: TRBV11-3
clone size: few
J gene: TRBJ2-7
D gene: .
CDR3 protein: CASSLDSQRSYEQYF
CDR3 DNA: TGTGCCAGCAGCTTAGATAGCCAGCGCTCCTACGAGCAGTACTTC

V gene: TRBV5-1
clone size: .
J gene: TRBJ2-3
D gene: .
CDR3 protein: CASSLAPLSGTDTQYF
CDR3 DNA: TGCGCCAGCAGCTTGGCCCCTCTAAGCGGCACAGATACGCAGTATTTT

V gene: TRBV3-1
clone size: many
J gene: TRBJ1-2
D gene: .
CDR3 protein: CASSQGGYGYTF
CDR3 DNA: TGTGCCAGCAGCCAAGGGGGCTATGGCTACACCTTC

V gene: TRBV5-1
clone size: many
J gene: TRBJ2-2
D gene: TRBD2
CDR3 protein: CASSSWTSTGELFF
CDR3 DNA: TGCGCCAGCAGCTCATGGACTAGCACCGGGGAGCTGTTTTTT

V gene: TRBV13
clone size: .
J gene: TRBJ1-2
D gene: .
CDR3 protein: CASSLYDKFYGYTF
CDR3 DNA: TGTGCCAGCAGCCTTTACGACAAATTCTATGGCTACACCTTC

V gene: TRBV18
clone size: few
J gene: TRBJ1-1
D gene: .
CDR3 protein: CASSPRPANTEAFF
CDR3 DNA: TGTGCCAGCTCACCACGCCCAGCGAACACTGAAGCTTTCTTT

V gene: TRBV6-4
clone size: few
J gene: TRBJ1-5
D gene: .
CDR3 protein: CASSAGENQPQHF
CDR3 DNA: TGTGCCAGCAGTGCAGGGGAAAATCAGCCCCAGCATTTT

V gene: TRBV15
clone size: .
J gene: TRBJ2-1
D gene: TRBD2
CDR3 protein: CATSRASGTYNEQFF
CDR3 DNA: TGTGCCACCAGCAGAGCTAGCGGGACCTACAATGAGCAGTTCTTC

V gene: TRBV12-3/TRBV12-4
clone size: many
J gene: TRBJ1-5
D gene: .
CDR3 protein: CASSLEGQPQHF
CDR3 DNA: TGTGCCAGCAGTTTAGAGGGTCAGCCCCAGCATTTT

V gene: TRBV27
clone size: few
J gene: TRBJ2-3
D gene: .
CDR3 protein: CASSLRRTVSTDTQYF
CDR3 DNA: TGTGCCAGCAGTTTACGACGGACGGTTTCGACAGATACGCAGTATTTT

V gene: TRBV27
clone size: many
J gene: TRBJ2-2
D gene: TRBD2
CDR3 protein: CASRAGGVTGELFF
CDR3 DNA: TGTGCCAGCAGAGCGGGAGGGGTGACCGGGGAGCTGTTTTTT

V gene: TRBV4-1
clone size: .
J gene: TRBJ2-7
D gene: .
CDR3 protein: CASSQDEHAGYLSYEQYF
CDR3 DNA: TGCGCCAGCAGCCAAGATGAGCACGCAGGGTACCTCTCCTACGAGCAGTACTTC

V gene: TRBV6-1
clone size: many
J gene: TRBJ1-5
D gene: TRBD1
CDR3 protein: CASSPGTGVAQHF
CDR3 DNA: TGTGCCAGCAGCCCCGGGACAGGGGTGGCCCAGCATTTT

V gene: TRBV7-2
clone size: .
J gene: TRBJ1-5
D gene: .
CDR3 protein: CASSTRTGNQPQHF
CDR3 DNA: TGTGCCAGCAGCACAAGGACAGGCAATCAGCCCCAGCATTTT

V gene: TRBV20-1
clone size: .
J gene: TRBJ2-5
D gene: TRBD2
CDR3 protein: CSAREGLAGVETQYF
CDR3 DNA: TGCAGTGCTAGAGAAGGCCTAGCGGGAGTTGAGACCCAGTACTTC

V gene: TRBV3-1
clone size: many
J gene: TRBJ2-7
D gene: TRBD2
CDR3 protein: CASSQGLGTNSYEQYF
CDR3 DNA: TGTGCCAGCAGCCAAGGTTTAGGGACTAACTCCTACGAGCAGTACTTC

V gene: TRBV6-1
clone size: .
J gene: TRBJ1-5
D gene: TRBD1
CDR3 protein: CASSRGQGAYQPQHF
CDR3 DNA: TGTGCCAGCAGCCGGGGACAGGGGGCTTATCAGCCCCAGCATTTT